These 14 T cell receptor beta chains were sequenced from one sample in a study of blood T cell repertoires in COVID-19. Assay used: immunoSEQ multiplex PCR; TCRdb lists only in-frame clones, some missing. The sample includes about 260,000 clones, more than 85% seen only once; the top ten take approximately 4%. Sequencing used peripheral blood. These receptor sequences come from a man in his late teens or twenties with active or convalescent COVID-19.

This sequence joins TRBV2 and TRBJ2-1; D is possibly TRBD2 (6 bases). Trimming pared 8 bases from V and 8 bases from J, leaving 19 bases between. Germline CDR1 and CDR2: SNHLY and FYNNEI. This CDR3 contains 14 residues. The CDR3 DNA follows: TGTGCCAGCGTCCGGGAGCCCGCGGGCGATGAGCAGTTCTTC. This sequence encodes CASVREPAGDEQFF. Drawing the rest from reference TRBV2 and TRBJ2-1, the complete variable domain is EPEVTQTPSHQVTQMGQEVILRCVPISNHLYFYWYRQILGQKVEFLVSFYNNEISEKSEIFDDQFSVERPDGSNFTLKIRSTKLEDSAMYFCASVREPAGDEQFFGPGTRLTVL.

The CDR3 bases are TGTGCCAGCCAAACAGGGGGGTCATCCTACGAGCAGTACTTC. It encodes CASQTGGSSYEQYF. The V and J genes are TRBV28 and TRBJ2-7, with 8 bases that match TRBD1. With V trimmed by 8 bases and J by 1 base, 7 bases remained unmatched. The CDR3 totals 14 residues. Germline V gene data show CDR1 as MDHEN and CDR2 as SYDVKM.

The CDR3 loop reads CASSYASTGRTEAFF. In DNA form, the CDR3 reads TGTGCCAGCAGTTACGCGTCGACAGGGAGAACTGAAGCTTTCTTT. V usage is TRBV6-5 and J usage is TRBJ1-1; 7 bases are a match to TRBD1. The CDR3 extends over 15 amino acids. After removal of 2 bases from V and 5 bases from J, the junction contained 8 bases not matched to a gene. The germline V gene encodes CDR1 MNHEY and CDR2 SVGAGI.

J is TRBJ2-7 and V is TRBV12-3 or TRBV12-4; D unresolved. V dropped 2 bases and J dropped 5 bases, with 7 bases sitting between them. The length of the CDR3 is 12 residues. In DNA, the CDR3 is TGTGCCAGCAGTTTACCTTTTAACGAGCAGTACTTC. It codes for CASSLPFNEQYF.

V gene TRBV3-1 (or the pseudogene TRBV3-2) combines with J gene TRBJ2-5, with a weak D call TRBD1 (7 bases). The V gene's germline CDR1 is LGHDT and CDR2 YNNKEL (reference sequence). This CDR3 is 14 amino acids long. Trimming removed 4 bases at V and 5 bases at J, with 14 bases between. The CDR3 DNA sequence: TGTGCCAGCAGCCCCTGGTCAGGGGGGGAGACCCAGTACTTC. It codes for CASSPWSGGETQYF.

This chain joins TRBV10-3 and TRBJ2-7, with D tentatively TRBD2 (5 bases). Germline V gene data show CDR1 as ENHRY and CDR2 as SYGVKD. V gave up 8 bases and J gave up 0 bases, with 20 bases separating them. The CDR3 runs 16 residues. CDR3 sequence: CAIPSPLSGSSYEQYF. The CDR3, as DNA: TGTGCCATCCCCTCACCCTTATCGGGGAGCTCCTACGAGCAGTACTTC.

The chain combines TRBV7-7 with TRBJ2-7; 10 bases are a match to TRBD1. V shed 5 bases and J 6 bases; nucleotides not matched to a gene: 4. The CDR3 has 13 amino acids. From germline, CDR1 is SSHAT and CDR2 FNYEAQ (reference sequence). The CDR3, as DNA: TGTGCCAGCAGCCCGGACAGGGGGGGCGAGCAGTACTTC. It encodes CASSPDRGGEQYF.

The chain recombines TRBV4-2 with TRBJ1-4, with a possible D match to TRBD1 (5 bases). This CDR3 is 17 amino acids long. V dropped 4 bases and J dropped 0 bases, with 15 bases sitting between them. The germline V gene has CDR1 LGHNA and CDR2 YNFKEQ. CDR3 sequence: CASSPSGGGPTNEKLFF. The CDR3 DNA reads TGTGCCAGCAGCCCCAGCGGGGGAGGGCCAACTAATGAAAAACTGTTTTTT.

The V and J genes are TRBV2 and TRBJ2-1; no clear D gene. V was trimmed by 0 bases and J by 15 bases, leaving 15 bases between them. The CDR3 contains 13 residues. Germline-derived CDR1 and CDR2 are SNHLY and FYNNEI. The CDR3, as DNA: TGTGCCAGCAGTGAAGCGCTAAGAGTTAAACTGTTCTTC. Amino acids: CASSEALRVKLFF.

This chain connects TRBV13 to TRBJ1-1; D gene unclear. This CDR3 has 14 residues. Trimming shortened V by 0 bases and J by 1 base, and 6 bases separated the two germline ends. Germline V gives CDR1 PRHDT, CDR2 FYEKMQ (reference sequence). CDR3: CASSLGQPNTEAFF. The CDR3 DNA reads as TGTGCCAGCAGCTTAGGACAACCGAACACTGAAGCTTTCTTT.

The chain employs TRBV27 and TRBJ2-4, with a possible D match to TRBD2 (5 bases). The CDR3 contains 15 residues. Germline V gives CDR1 MNHEY, CDR2 SMNVEV (reference sequence). Trimming removed 1 base at V and 4 bases at J, with 11 bases between. The CDR3 loop reads CASSLFLPGKNIQYF. CDR3 DNA sequence: TGTGCCAGCAGTTTATTTCTCCCGGGGAAAAACATTCAGTACTTC.

This rearrangement joins TRBV29-1 to TRBJ2-3; D possibly corresponds to TRBD2 (5 bases). Germline CDR1 reads SQVTM; CDR2 reads ANQGSEA. There are 15 residues in the CDR3. V was shortened by 4 bases and J by 4 bases, with 18 bases between the two germline ends. The chain's CDR3 is CSVAYLAQRADTQYF. CDR3 DNA sequence: TGCAGCGTTGCATATCTAGCACAGCGAGCAGATACGCAGTATTTT.

This CDR3 reads CASSPNVRQGIYDNEQFF. In DNA, the CDR3 is TGTGCCAGCAGCCCCAACGTTCGACAGGGAATCTACGACAATGAGCAGTTCTTC. This chain uses TRBV7-2 with TRBJ2-1, with 7 bases matching TRBD1. Trimming removed 5 bases from V and 5 bases from J; junction bases left unmatched: 18. Germline V CDR1 and CDR2: SGHTA, FQGNSA. The CDR3 has 18 amino acids.

This chain joins TRBV6-5 and TRBJ2-5, with D uncertain. The CDR3 runs 14 residues. The germline V gene has CDR1 MNHEY and CDR2 SVGAGI. The V end lost 5 bases, the J end lost 5 bases, and 15 bases lay between the germline ends. Here the CDR3 reads CASSTTVLWETQYF. The CDR3, as DNA: TGTGCCAGCAGTACGACGGTACTATGGGAGACCCAGTACTTC.